Below are 21 T cell receptor beta chains sequenced from a single sample in a study of T cell changes during pregnancy in multiple sclerosis (dated by TCRdb to about 2019). The library came from the immunoSEQ multiplex PCR assay. TCRdb's version of the immuneACCESS table is confined to in-frame rearrangements and falls short of the full clone set. An unresolved V gene accounts for under half of the shortfall where checked; the remainder is of unknown origin. This sample holds around 56,000 clones; around nine tenths were observed only once. The ten largest clones add up to around 2% of the sample. The specimen comprised peripheral blood, sampled in the first trimester of pregnancy. The receptors shown here come from a female donor in good health, enrolled as a control in a pregnancy study.

This clone was seen only once. The V call is TRBV5-4, the J call TRBJ2-1; 10 bases map to TRBD2. The V gene end was trimmed by 2 bases and the J gene end by 6 bases; junction bases not matched to a gene: 5. Germline V lookup: CDR1 SGHNT, CDR2 YYREEE (reference sequence). This CDR3 region has 15 residues. Here the CDR3 reads CASSFLAGVSNEQFF. As DNA, the CDR3 is TGTGCCAGCAGCTTTCTAGCGGGAGTTTCCAATGAGCAGTTCTTC.

The chain links TRBV18 to TRBJ2-7; 7 nucleotides match TRBD1. The junction had 6 bases not matched to a gene; V was cut back by 0 bases and J by 4 bases. Looked up from germline, CDR1 is KGHSH and CDR2 is LQKENI. The CDR3 loop spans 15 amino acids. DNA of the CDR3: TGTGCCAGCTCACCACCGGGTAGGGGGCGGTACGAGCAGTACTTC. Translation: CASSPPGRGRYEQYF.

The chain has TRBV5-4 and TRBJ2-5; 10 bases fit TRBD2. The CDR3 is made up of 16 amino acids. J gave up 5 bases and V 4 bases, and 11 bases lay outside the gene matches. The germline V gene encodes CDR1 SGHNT and CDR2 YYREEE (reference sequence). In DNA, the CDR3 is TGTGCCAGCAGCCCGGCCCCGGGACTAGCGATGGAGACCCAGTACTTC. Amino acids: CASSPAPGLAMETQYF.

The chain couples TRBV19 to TRBJ1-2, with TRBD1 identical over 8 bases. The CDR3 spans 14 residues. V shed 3 bases and J 3 bases; nucleotides not matched to a gene: 3. Germline CDR1 reads LNHDA; CDR2 reads SQIVND (reference sequence). CDR3 residues: CASSMGQAHYGYTF. The CDR3 coding sequence is TGTGCCAGTAGTATGGGACAGGCCCACTATGGCTACACCTTC.

V is TRBV5-1 and J is TRBJ2-5, with 11 bases fitting TRBD2. This CDR3 contains 17 residues. J lost 4 bases, V lost 0 bases, and 8 bases had no gene match. Germline-derived CDR1 and CDR2 are SGHRS and YFSETQ. The CDR3, as DNA: TGCGCCAGCAGCTTGGCCACTAGCGGGAGTTCAGGAGAGACCCAGTACTTC. It yields the protein CASSLATSGSSGETQYF.

The V gene is TRBV5-1, the J gene TRBJ2-6; possibly TRBD2 for D (6 bases). V lost 4 bases and J lost 0, with 11 bases in between. CDR1 and CDR2 from the germline V gene are SGHRS and YFSETQ. The length of the CDR3 is 16 residues. CDR3 coding DNA: TGCGCCAGCAGCCAGGGCGGGATCTCTGGGGCCAACGTCCTGACTTTC. It encodes CASSQGGISGANVLTF.

The chain is built from TRBV25-1 and TRBJ2-3; 7 bases are a match to TRBD2. Germline trimming cut 2 bases from V and 0 bases from J; bases unmatched to any gene: 8. The CDR3 is 17 residues long. The germline gives CDR1 MGHDK, CDR2 SYGVNS. CDR3 region: CASSESRGTTSTDTQYF. CDR3 DNA sequence: TGTGCCAGCAGTGAAAGTCGAGGGACTACGAGCACAGATACGCAGTATTTT. The full variable domain, with the rest looked up from reference TRBV25-1 and TRBJ2-3, is EADIYQTPRYLVIGTGKKITLECSQTMGHDKMYWYQQDPGMELHLIHYSYGVNSTEKGDLSSESTVSRIRTEHFPLTLESARPSHTSQYLCASSESRGTTSTDTQYFGPGTRLTVL.

The chain carries TRBV7-8 and TRBJ1-5; D is ambiguous. Trimming removed 4 bases at V and 7 bases at J, with 8 bases between. CDR1 is SGHVS, CDR2 FQNEAQ, per germline. The CDR3 length is 12 residues. The CDR3 protein is CASSSQIQPQHF. DNA for the CDR3: TGTGCCAGCAGCTCTCAGATACAGCCCCAGCATTTT.

J is TRBJ1-3 and V is TRBV11-2, with D possibly TRBD1 on 6 matching bases. The germline V gene encodes CDR1 SGHAT and CDR2 FQNNGV. V lost 5 bases to trimming and J lost 7 bases, with 18 bases between them. The CDR3 runs 15 residues. The chain's CDR3 is CASSLGAVAGNTIYF. Here the CDR3 DNA reads TGTGCCAGCAGCCTGGGGGCAGTAGCAGGGAACACCATATATTTT.

This CDR3 is CASTWGPQYNEQFF. For the CDR3, the DNA is TGCGCCAGCACGTGGGGGCCCCAATACAATGAGCAGTTCTTC. This chain uses TRBV5-1 with TRBJ2-1; D might be TRBD1 (6 bases). From germline, CDR1 is SGHRS and CDR2 YFSETQ. The CDR3 is 14 residues long. With 6 bases removed from V and 4 bases from J, the gap between germline ends came to 14 bases.

V gene TRBV7-3 combines with J gene TRBJ2-3; the D is unclear. Trimming cost V 3 bases and J 1 base, with 5 bases left between them. The V gene's germline CDR1 is SGHTA and CDR2 FQGTGA. This CDR3 contains 13 residues. This CDR3 is CASSFTGTDTQYF. The CDR3 nucleotides are TGTGCCAGCAGCTTTACTGGCACAGATACGCAGTATTTT.

The V call is TRBV11-3, the J call TRBJ2-7; 15 nucleotides align to TRBD2. V lost 5 bases and J lost 5; bases outside the gene matches: 19. The CDR3 length is 20 residues. CDR1 is SGHNT, CDR2 YENEEA, per germline. CDR3 coding DNA: TGTGCCAGCAGCCCGGATTCAGGGGGACTAGCGGGAGGACCTGCCGACGAGCAGTACTTC. It yields the protein CASSPDSGGLAGGPADEQYF.

The rearrangement joins TRBV12-5 to TRBJ2-7; D is perhaps TRBD1 (6 bases). The germline V gene encodes CDR1 LGHNT and CDR2 FRNRAP. CDR3 size: 13 residues. V lost 6 bases, J lost 7 bases, and 16 bases lay in between. The CDR3 nucleotides are TGTGCTAGTGGCCCGTCCGGGACACCTGAGCAGTACTTC. Amino acid sequence: CASGPSGTPEQYF.

The chain employs TRBV19 and TRBJ2-1; D is unclear. Germline loops: CDR1 LNHDA, CDR2 SQIVND (reference sequence). The V and J ends lost 2 bases and 8 bases respectively, with 4 bases between them. The CDR3 is 11 amino acids. This CDR3 is CASSISHEQFF. CDR3 bases: TGTGCCAGTAGTATAAGCCATGAGCAGTTCTTC.

The V and J genes are TRBV19 and TRBJ2-3, with TRBD2 matching over 8 bases. CDR1 LNHDA and CDR2 SQIVND come from the germline V gene (reference sequence). V dropped 3 bases and J dropped 2; count of bases not matched to a gene: 4. This CDR3 has 15 amino acids. The chain's CDR3 is CASSIHSGATDTQYF. The CDR3, as DNA: TGTGCCAGTAGTATCCATAGCGGGGCCACAGATACGCAGTATTTT. The full variable domain, with the rest looked up from reference TRBV19 and TRBJ2-3, is DGGITQSPKYLFRKEGQNVTLSCEQNLNHDAMYWYRQDPGQGLRLIYYSQIVNDFQKGDIAEGYSVSREKKESFPLTVTSAQKNPTAFYLCASSIHSGATDTQYFGPGTRLTVL.

CDR3 bases: TGCGCCAGCGGGACAGAAAGAACCGGGGAGCTGTTTTTT. It is translated as CASGTERTGELFF. V gene TRBV10-2 combines with J gene TRBJ2-2; 7 nucleotides align to TRBD1. The CDR3 consists of 13 residues. Germline assignment: CDR1 WSHSY and CDR2 SAAADI. Unmatched junction bases numbered 5, after V lost 8 bases and J lost 5 bases.

The CDR3 DNA follows: TGTGCCAGCAGCGAGGCTGTTTCGAACACCGGGGAGCTGTTTTTT. It codes for CASSEAVSNTGELFF. The V and J genes are TRBV27 and TRBJ2-2; D gene unclear. V lost 6 bases and J lost 0, with 11 bases in between. This CDR3 contains 15 residues. Germline lookup yields CDR1 MNHEY and CDR2 SMNVEV (reference sequence).

V is TRBV30 and J is TRBJ1-2; 10 nucleotides match TRBD1. The J segment lost 5 bases and the V segment lost 5 bases, leaving 5 bases of the junction unmatched. The CDR3 has 13 residues. CDR1 and CDR2 from the germline V gene are GTSNPN and SVGIG (reference sequence). The CDR3 spells CAWGTGAGYGYTF. In DNA form, the CDR3 reads TGTGCCTGGGGGACAGGGGCAGGGTATGGCTACACCTTC.

V gene TRBV5-4 combines with J gene TRBJ2-7; 7 bases agree with TRBD2. The CDR3 is 15 amino acids. The germline CDR1 and CDR2 sequences are SGHNT and YYREEE (reference sequence). The J segment lost 1 base and the V segment lost 0 bases, leaving 4 bases of the junction unmatched. CDR3 coding DNA: TGTGCCAGCAGCTTGGTTGGCGGGAGATCCTACGAGCAGTACTTC. It translates to CASSLVGGRSYEQYF.

This chain uses TRBV5-1 with TRBJ1-1; 10 bases are a match to TRBD1. The trim removed 7 bases at V and 5 bases at J, leaving 8 bases unmatched. This CDR3 comprises 14 residues. Germline V gene lookup returns CDR1 SGHRS and CDR2 YFSETQ. The CDR3 DNA sequence: TGCGCCAGCGGTTGGACAGGGGGAGAAACTGAAGCTTTCTTT. Its protein product is CASGWTGGETEAFF.

In regard to this clone: Germline and junction disagree at one end, which may indicate a read error. The rearrangement joins TRBV6-6 to TRBJ1-4; a weak D match, TRBD1 (6 bases). This CDR3 contains 15 residues. The germline gives CDR1 MNHNY, CDR2 SVGAGI (reference sequence). The DNA for the CDR3 is TGTGCCAGCAGTCAGGAAGGGGGAACGAATGGAAAACTGTTTTTT. Its translation is CASSQEGGTNGKLFF.